These 10 T cell receptor beta chains were sequenced from one sample in a study of cytomegalovirus exposure and HLA in healthy donors. The PCR ran on 60 Vbeta and 13 Jbeta primers. Using immunoSEQ multiplex PCR, the repertoire was profiled, and TCRdb retains in-frame clones only, with some absent. Of approximately 100,000 clones listed, roughly 77% are singletons. The sequencing input was PBMCs. These receptors were obtained from a woman younger than 30 in good health and CMV-seropositive.

J is TRBJ1-6 and V is TRBV6-1; 10 nucleotides match TRBD1. After removal of 1 base from V and 9 bases from J, the junction contained 3 bases not matched to a gene. The CDR3 loop spans 15 amino acids. Germline V CDR1 and CDR2: MNHNS, SASEGT. The CDR3 spells CASSEEGTGVSPLHF. CDR3 coding DNA: TGTGCCAGCAGTGAAGAAGGGACAGGGGTTTCACCCCTCCACTTT.

V gene TRBV7-3 combines with J gene TRBJ1-2, with 8 bases that match TRBD1. Germline trimming cut 5 bases from V and 5 bases from J; bases unmatched to any gene: 7. The CDR3 has 14 amino acids. Germline V lookup: CDR1 SGHTA, CDR2 FQGTGA. The CDR3 nucleotides read TGTGCCAGCAGCACTCAGGGGGCGCCATATGGCTACACCTTC. It is translated as CASSTQGAPYGYTF.

The chain uses TRBV27 and TRBJ1-1; 8 positions agree with TRBD1. With 9 bases clipped from V and 3 bases from J, the junction kept 12 bases outside the gene matches. This CDR3 comprises 15 residues. Germline CDR1 and CDR2: MNHEY and SMNVEV (reference sequence). Here the CDR3 reads CASLRQGRFYTEAFF. DNA for the CDR3: TGTGCCAGTTTACGACAGGGGAGGTTCTACACTGAAGCTTTCTTT.

This clone was seen just once. The chain joins TRBV11-2 to TRBJ1-1; possible D gene TRBD1, 5 bases. The germline gives CDR1 SGHAT, CDR2 FQNNGV. This CDR3 region has 15 residues. Between the trimmed V and J ends, which lost 5 bases and 3 bases, there was a span of 16 bases. The CDR3 loop is CASSRGIAVDTEAFF. The DNA for the CDR3 is TGTGCCAGCAGCCGGGGGATAGCTGTGGACACTGAAGCTTTCTTT.

The rearrangement links TRBV18 to TRBJ2-3, with TRBD1 identical over 8 bases. Losses at the gene ends were 3 bases for V and 4 bases for J; bases not matched to a gene: 6. This CDR3 is 15 amino acids long. Germline V gene data show CDR1 as KGHSH and CDR2 as LQKENI. The CDR3 here is CASSPRTGSADTQYF. In DNA, the CDR3 is TGTGCCAGCTCACCCAGGACAGGGTCCGCAGATACGCAGTATTTT.

This clone has only a few counts. The chain couples TRBV28 to TRBJ2-2; 7 positions agree with TRBD2. CDR1 and CDR2 from the germline V gene are MDHEN and SYDVKM. The CDR3 totals 15 residues. The junction had 6 bases not matched to a gene; V was cut back by 7 bases and J by 1 base. CDR3 amino acids: CASIKSGKNTGELFF. The CDR3 DNA follows: TGTGCCAGCATTAAAAGCGGGAAGAACACCGGGGAGCTGTTTTTT.

V and J are TRBV5-1 and TRBJ2-7, with TRBD1 matching 8 bases. The CDR3 contains 15 residues. Germline V gene sequence: CDR1 SGHRS, CDR2 YFSETQ. The V segment lost 4 bases and the J segment 2 bases; nucleotides outside the gene matches: 8. The CDR3, as DNA: TGCGCCAGCAGCCCCCGGGACAGGCAAACCTACGAGCAGTACTTC. Its translation: CASSPRDRQTYEQYF.

The chain uses TRBV7-8 and TRBJ1-1, with 8 nucleotides matching TRBD1. The CDR3 spans 13 residues. CDR1 is SGHVS and CDR2 is FQNEAQ in the germline V gene. J gave up 5 bases and V 8 bases, and 7 bases lay outside the gene matches. CDR3 sequence (DNA): TGTGCCAGCGGTTCCAGGGGGCATACTGAAGCTTTCTTT. It encodes CASGSRGHTEAFF.

The V gene is TRBV11-2, the J gene TRBJ1-2; D gene unclear. The V end lost 2 bases, the J end lost 5 bases, and 9 bases lay between the germline ends. The CDR3 has 13 amino acids. Germline CDR1 and CDR2: SGHAT and FQNNGV. The CDR3 coding sequence is TGTGCCAGCAGCTTAAGTCAGGTGTATGGCTACACCTTC. This encodes CASSLSQVYGYTF. The full variable domain, completed using reference TRBV11-2 and TRBJ1-2, is EAGVAQSPRYKIIEKRQSVAFWCNPISGHATLYWYQQILGQGPKLLIQFQNNGVVDDSQLPKDRFSAERLKGVDSTLKIQPAKLEDSAVYLCASSLSQVYGYTFGSGTRLTVV.

This sequence joins TRBV19 and TRBJ2-1; D may be TRBD2 (6 bases). The CDR3 consists of 15 residues. V lost 3 bases, J lost 5 bases, and 14 bases lay in between. Germline V gene data show CDR1 as LNHDA and CDR2 as SQIVND (reference sequence). CDR3 bases: TGTGCCAGTAGTATCAACGGGGGTCGGAACAATGAGCAGTTCTTC. Protein product: CASSINGGRNNEQFF.